Presented here are 24 T cell receptor beta chains from one specimen sequenced in a study of tumor and adjacent non-tumor tissue in lung cancer. The library came from three nested PCR rounds adapted from ARM-PCR protocols. TCRdb passed the multiplex PCR reads through MiXCR, listing each CDR3 protein once. The table includes about 81,000 distinct CDR3 sequences, 72% detected once. No cell sorting was done before RNA was extracted from the tissue. Material: lung tumor tissue. These receptors were taken from a woman in her thirties or forties with non-small cell lung cancer.

This clonotype has just one count. The germline gene is not matched at one end of the junction; a read error may be the cause. The genes are TRBV11-2 and TRBJ1-5; the D gene is possibly TRBD1 (5 bases). Looked up from germline, CDR1 is SGHAT and CDR2 is FQNNGV. The CDR3 is made up of 13 amino acids. CDR3: CTNSLLGDQPQRF. In DNA, the CDR3 is TGTACCAACAGCTTACTGGGGGATCAGCCCCAGCGTTTT.

The chain uses TRBV10-3 and TRBJ2-3, with 7 nucleotides matching TRBD2. V shed 11 bases, J shed 0 bases, and the junction held 14 bases outside the gene matches. Germline loops: CDR1 ENHRY, CDR2 SYGVKD. The CDR3 consists of 16 residues. Written as DNA, the CDR3 is TGTGCCTCCCGTCCCTCAGGACTAGGAAGCACAGATACGCAGTATTTT. Translating gives CASRPSGLGSTDTQYF.

This clonotype was observed a handful of times. Given a much more abundant clone one base away, this may be a read error. The rearrangement links TRBV12-3 or TRBV12-4 to TRBJ2-5; 7 bases match TRBD2. CDR3 length: 13 residues. CDR3 DNA: TGTGCCAGCAGTTTAGGGGAGGGTGCAAGCCAGCACTTC. Protein product: CASSLGEGASQHF.

A remark on this clonotype: This may come from a read error, since a much larger clone is one base off. The chain uses TRBV5-8 and TRBJ1-5; D remains ambiguous. There are 12 residues in the CDR3. Germline-derived CDR1 and CDR2 are SGHTS and YDEGEE. Trimming shortened V by 4 bases and J by 7 bases, and 9 bases separated the two germline ends. The CDR3 region is CASSILGQPQHF. As DNA, the CDR3 is TGTGCCAGCAGCATTCTGGGGCAGCCCCAGCATTTT.

This chain joins TRBV29-1 and TRBJ1-3; D uncertain. The CDR3 is 12 amino acids. V shed 4 bases and J shed 9 bases, with 13 bases lying between them. Per germline, CDR1 SQVTM and CDR2 ANQGSEA. CDR3 residues: CSVGEGITTIYF. The CDR3 DNA reads as TGCAGCGTTGGGGAGGGTATAACCACCATATATTTT.

Notes on this clonotype: A read error may account for a junction end that differs from germline. This rearrangement joins TRBV10-1 to TRBJ2-5, with TRBD1 matching over 7 bases. The CDR3 has 13 residues. Per germline, CDR1 WNHNN and CDR2 SYGVQD (reference sequence). The CDR3 DNA follows: TGCGCCAATACAAGGGGGCCATGGGAGATCCAGTACTTC. This gives the protein CANTRGPWEIQYF.

With respect to this clonotype: Sequence at one end of the junction differs from germline and may be a read error. The V and J genes are TRBV29-1 and TRBJ2-7, with 9 nucleotides matching TRBD1. This CDR3 has 13 amino acids. Germline CDR1 SQVTM, CDR2 ANQGSEA. The CDR3 loop is CNVAGQGHYGQYF. Here the CDR3 DNA reads TGCAACGTTGCCGGACAGGGGCATTACGGGCAGTACTTC.

To note about this clonotype: The junction departs from germline at one end; a sequencing error may be responsible. This chain joins TRBV6-6 and TRBJ2-3, with D possibly being TRBD1 (8 bases). This CDR3 region has 18 residues. Germline loops: CDR1 MNHNY, CDR2 SVGAGI (reference sequence). CDR3 nucleotides: TGTACCAGCAGTTACAGGGGGGGAACCGCAGAAAGCACAGATACGCAGTATTTT. This gives the protein CTSSYRGGTAESTDTQYF.

This clonotype appeared once. The junction departs from germline at one end; a sequencing error may be responsible. The chain uses TRBV10-3 and TRBJ2-3; the D is unclear. Germline lookup yields CDR1 ENHRY and CDR2 SYGVKD. There are 15 residues in the CDR3. Written as DNA, the CDR3 is TGTGCCACAATTAAGGGCTCGACAAGCAGAGATATGCAGTATTTT. It translates to CATIKGSTSRDMQYF.

Comments on this clonotype: One end of the junction is discordant with germline, which a read error may explain. This sequence joins TRBV6-1 and TRBJ1-2; unclear D gene. Germline V gene data show CDR1 as MNHNS and CDR2 as SASEGT. This CDR3 contains 15 residues. CDR3 protein: CGSSEARGNNYDYTF. CDR3 nucleotides: TGTGGCAGCAGTGAAGCACGTGGGAATAACTATGACTACACCTTC.

To note about this clonotype: The junction and the germline gene differ at one end; a read error may be behind it. The rearrangement uses TRBV6-5 and TRBJ2-2; TRBD1 agrees at 7 bases. Per germline, CDR1 MNHEY and CDR2 SVGAGI. The CDR3 totals 15 residues. CDR3 bases: TGTGCCAGCAGCACGGGACAGTTGAACACCGTGGAGATGTTTTTT. Residues: CASSTGQLNTVEMFF.

About this clonotype itself: The junction and the germline gene differ at one end; a read error may be behind it. This rearrangement joins TRBV11-2 to TRBJ1-5; D unresolved. CDR3 length: 13 amino acids. Germline V gene sequence: CDR1 SGHAT, CDR2 FQNNGV. CDR3: CASSDGPNQSQHF. The DNA of the CDR3 is TGTGCCAGCAGTGACGGTCCCAATCAGTCCCAGCATTTT. Using reference TRBV11-2 and TRBJ1-5 for the parts outside the CDR3, the full variable domain is EAGVAQSPRYKIIEKRQSVAFWCNPISGHATLYWYQQILGQGPKLLIQFQNNGVVDDSQLPKDRFSAERLKGVDSTLKIQPAKLEDSAVYLCASSDGPNQSQHFGDGTRLSIL.

Of note for this clonotype: One junction end does not reproduce the germline sequence, and a read error may be involved. For the CDR3, the DNA is TGTGCCAGCAGTCTGACAGGGTCCGAGCACTACTTC. Its protein is CASSLTGSEHYF. The V call is TRBV11-2, the J call TRBJ2-7, with 7 bases aligning to TRBD1. The CDR3 runs 12 residues. Germline V gene data show CDR1 as SGHAT and CDR2 as FQNNGV.

The V gene is TRBV7-9, the J gene TRBJ2-7, with D unclear. V was pared by 6 bases and J by 2 bases, with 11 bases between. Looked up from germline, CDR1 is SEHNR and CDR2 is FQNEAQ (reference sequence). This CDR3 has 13 amino acids. The CDR3 DNA is TGTGCCAGCAGGGAGAGGCCTACCTACGAGCAGTACTTC. It is translated as CASRERPTYEQYF.

As for this clonotype: The conserved phenylalanine or tryptophan is not found at the CDR3 terminus, so this likely reflects a read error. J is TRBJ1-1 and V is TRBV11-2; no clear D gene. CDR3 size: 13 residues. The V and J ends lost 8 bases and 3 bases respectively, with 13 bases between them. The germline V gene encodes CDR1 SGHAT and CDR2 FQNNGV. The chain's CDR3 is CASDPVGDTEAFY. The CDR3 DNA is TGTGCCAGCGACCCTGTGGGCGACACTGAAGCTTTCTAT.

This clonotype was seen a single time. The rearrangement uses TRBV6-5 and TRBJ1-5; possibly TRBD1 for D (6 bases). This CDR3 has 15 amino acids. Trimming cost V 9 bases and J 6 bases, with 21 bases left between them. The germline V gene has CDR1 MNHEY and CDR2 SVGAGI. CDR3 sequence (DNA): TGTGCCAGTAGTCCAACAGGGTGGGCCATTCAGCCCCAGCATTTT. This translates into CASSPTGWAIQPQHF.

A remark on this clonotype: The CDR3 does not end in the conserved phenylalanine or tryptophan, so this is likely a read error. The chain combines TRBV6-6 with TRBJ1-2; 9 bases map to TRBD1. Per the germline V gene, CDR1 is MNHNY and CDR2 is SVGAGI (reference sequence). V lost 6 bases and J lost 11; bases outside the gene matches: 16. There are 15 residues in the CDR3. CDR3 DNA: TGTGCCAGCAGCCCCAGGGACAGGGTTACCGATAGTTACACCGTC. This translates into CASSPRDRVTDSYTV.

The chain combines TRBV11-3 with TRBJ2-1; TRBD1 agrees at 10 bases. Per the germline V gene, CDR1 is SGHNT and CDR2 is YENEEA. The CDR3 runs 14 residues. The junction had 4 bases not matched to a gene; V was cut back by 6 bases and J by 5 bases. The CDR3 sequence is CASSPGQGDNEQFF. The CDR3 coding sequence is TGTGCCAGCAGTCCTGGACAGGGGGACAATGAGCAGTTCTTC.

About this clonotype: One end of the junction fails to match germline, which may point to a read error. This sequence joins TRBV4-1 and TRBJ2-5; no clear D gene. The germline V gene encodes CDR1 MGHRA and CDR2 YSYEKL. The CDR3 is 13 residues long. In DNA form, the CDR3 reads TGCGCCAGCAGCCAAGATGAGGCCAGGACCCAGTGCTTC. Translation gives CASSQDEARTQCF.

This clonotype was found once. At one boundary the junction diverges from the germline segment, which might be a read error. The chain employs TRBV6-5 and TRBJ2-7; D not resolved. Germline CDR1 is MNHEY and CDR2 is SVGAGI. This CDR3 has 13 amino acids. DNA for the CDR3: TGTGCCTGCAGTTTGACGGCTTCCTACGAACAGTACTTC. It translates to CACSLTASYEQYF.

As concerns this clonotype: An end of the junction does not agree with germline; a read error may underlie this. The rearrangement joins TRBV14 to TRBJ2-1; 15 positions agree with TRBD2. From germline, CDR1 is SGHDN and CDR2 FVKESK. The length of the CDR3 is 15 residues. The CDR3 is CDSSHGTSGRNEQSF. CDR3 nucleotide sequence: TGTGACAGCAGCCATGGGACTAGCGGGAGGAATGAGCAGTCCTTC. Full variable domain (remainder filled in from reference TRBV14 and TRBJ2-1): EAGVTQFPSHSVIEKGQTVTLRCDPISGHDNLYWYRRVMGKEIKFLLHFVKESKQDESGMPNNRFLAERTGGTYSTLKVQPAELEDSGVYFCDSSHGTSGRNEQSFGPGTRLTVL.

The gene calls are TRBV12-3 or TRBV12-4 and TRBJ1-3; possible D gene TRBD1, 5 bases. The CDR3 totals 15 residues. Trimming took off 9 bases at V and 0 bases at J, with 15 bases between the two ends. The CDR3 bases are TGTGCCAGTAGACCTTCGGACAACTCTGGAAACACCATATATTTT. Translated, it gives CASRPSDNSGNTIYF.

The chain recombines TRBV6-2 or TRBV6-3 with TRBJ1-5; D not resolved. The better agreement between TRBJ2-3 and the DNA end casts doubt on the J call. The CDR3 consists of 15 residues. Germline CDR1 reads MNHEY; CDR2 reads SVGEGT. CDR3 sequence: CASSYLGYSNHPQYF. CDR3 nucleotides: TGTGCCAGCAGTTACTTAGGGTATAGCAATCATCCCCAGTATTTT.

On this clonotype itself: A much larger clone lies one base from this, so it may be a read error. The rearrangement uses TRBV20-1 and TRBJ1-4; D perhaps matches TRBD1 (6 bases). This CDR3 has 15 amino acids. Germline V gene sequence: CDR1 DFQATT, CDR2 SNEGSKA (reference sequence). The CDR3 DNA sequence: TGCAATGCTAGGGCACCCGGGACACGGAATGAAAAACTGTTTTTT. Translation: CNARAPGTRNEKLFF.